These 25 T cell receptor beta chains were sequenced from one sample in a study of early T cells in non-severe SARS-CoV-2 infection. TCRdb fed the 5' RACE reads into MiXCR, producing one record per CDR3 protein. The repertoire consists of about 83,000 distinct CDR3 sequences, with roughly 10% occurring once and the leading ten covering approximately 8%. Here the sequenced sample was whole blood, taken at baseline. All receptors derive from an adult who was a healthcare worker with PCR-confirmed SARS-CoV-2 infection or an uninfected control (not recorded which).

V usage is TRBV15 and J usage is TRBJ1-1; no definite D call. Trimming shortened V by 0 bases and J by 1 base, and 9 bases separated the two germline ends. The CDR3 runs 15 residues. In germline, CDR1 is LNHNV, CDR2 YYDKDF (reference sequence). In nucleotides, the CDR3 is TGTGCCACCAGCAGAGATCCAGCCTCGAACACTGAAGCTTTCTTT. Its translation is CATSRDPASNTEAFF.

This clonotype was observed at least ten times. The chain joins TRBV20-1 to TRBJ1-2; 11 positions agree with TRBD1. J lost 8 bases, V lost 0 bases, and 11 bases had no gene match. CDR3 length equals 16 residues. In germline, CDR1 is DFQATT, CDR2 SNEGSKA (reference sequence). This CDR3 is CSARESRTGGAEGYTF. In DNA form, the CDR3 reads TGCAGTGCTAGAGAAAGTAGGACAGGGGGCGCGGAAGGCTACACCTTC.

In its sample, this clonotype was seen a few times. The gene calls are TRBV2 and TRBJ1-1; D perhaps matches TRBD1 (6 bases). The CDR3 runs 14 residues. Per germline, CDR1 SNHLY and CDR2 FYNNEI. The V and J ends lost 7 bases and 4 bases respectively, with 16 bases between them. This chain's CDR3 is CASTADSPPTEAFF. In DNA, the CDR3 is TGTGCCAGCACCGCGGACAGTCCCCCCACTGAAGCTTTCTTT.

The chain employs TRBV27 and TRBJ1-2; weak D call: TRBD1 (5 bases). Per the germline V gene, CDR1 is MNHEY and CDR2 is SMNVEV (reference sequence). CDR3 length equals 14 residues. The germline V and J ends were trimmed by 2 bases and 6 bases, with 13 bases remaining between them. The CDR3 here is CASSLRDGQDGYTF. CDR3 coding DNA: TGTGCCAGCAGTTTACGGGACGGCCAAGATGGCTACACCTTC.

Points on this clonotype: Possible read error: a much larger clone is one base away. The chain employs TRBV6-2 or TRBV6-3 and TRBJ2-7, with 7 bases identical to TRBD2. The CDR3 totals 15 residues. Germline assignment: CDR1 MNHEY and CDR2 SVGEGT. CDR3: CASSLAVNSPYKQYF. The CDR3 DNA is TGTGCCAGCAGTCTAGCGGTGAATTCCCCCTACAAGCAGTACTTC.

The J gene is TRBJ2-7, the V gene TRBV10-2, with D possibly being TRBD1 (6 bases). The CDR3 extends over 15 amino acids. Germline CDR1 and CDR2: WSHSY and SAAADI. Trimming removed 7 bases at V and 7 bases at J, with 23 bases between. The CDR3 DNA sequence: TGCGCCAGCATGGGGGCTGGCGTGGACCCTGGGGAGCAGTACTTC. Translating it yields CASMGAGVDPGEQYF.

This clonotype was counted many times. The chain uses TRBV6-1 and TRBJ2-7; a possible D gene is TRBD1 (6 bases). Looked up from germline, CDR1 is MNHNS and CDR2 is SASEGT. V gave up 6 bases and J gave up 0 bases, with 15 bases separating them. The CDR3 covers 15 residues. In DNA form, the CDR3 reads TGTGCCAGCAGCGAGTGGGACAAAAGCTCCTACGAGCAGTACTTC. It codes for CASSEWDKSSYEQYF.

The table lists this clonotype with a few counts. The J gene is TRBJ2-3, the V gene TRBV20-1; D is unresolved. Germline loops: CDR1 DFQATT, CDR2 SNEGSKA (reference sequence). This CDR3 has 13 amino acids. The V end was cut by 6 bases, the J end by 0 bases, with 10 bases between. DNA of the CDR3: TGCAGTGCCGGAAGGTTTAGCACAGATACGCAGTATTTT. Translating gives CSAGRFSTDTQYF.

This clonotype was counted many times. The V and J genes are TRBV4-2 and TRBJ2-1, with 9 bases matching TRBD2. The CDR3 extends over 17 amino acids. CDR1 is LGHNA, CDR2 YNFKEQ, per germline. V trimming: 0 bases; J trimming: 2 bases; junction bases outside the gene matches: 5. The CDR3: CASSQDDLAGTYNEQFF. The CDR3 DNA reads as TGTGCCAGCAGCCAAGATGACCTAGCGGGAACCTACAATGAGCAGTTCTTC.

This clonotype was counted ten times or more. The genes are TRBV5-4 and TRBJ1-1; D perhaps matches TRBD1 (5 bases). Germline V gene lookup returns CDR1 SGHNT and CDR2 YYREEE (reference sequence). The CDR3 loop spans 13 amino acids. Deletions cut 1 base from V and 4 bases from J, with 8 bases between. In DNA form, the CDR3 reads TGTGCCAGCAGCTTGAGGGGTGTCACTGAAGCTTTCTTT. Protein product: CASSLRGVTEAFF. Full variable domain (rest looked up from reference TRBV5-4 and TRBJ1-1): ETGVTQSPTHLIKTRGQQVTLRCSSQSGHNTVSWYQQALGQGPQFIFQYYREEENGRGNFPPRFSGLQFPNYSSELNVNALELDDSALYLCASSLRGVTEAFFGQGTRLTVV.

This chain links TRBV7-6 with TRBJ2-3; 8 bases are shared with TRBD1. The J segment lost 0 bases and the V segment lost 5 bases, leaving 4 bases of the junction unmatched. Germline lookup yields CDR1 SGHVS and CDR2 FNYEAQ. The CDR3 covers 15 residues. CDR3 residues: CASSQRTGSTDTQYF. For the CDR3, the DNA is TGTGCCAGCAGCCAAAGGACAGGGAGCACAGATACGCAGTATTTT.

The genes are TRBV20-1 and TRBJ2-7; tentatively, D is TRBD1 (5 bases). The V gene's germline CDR1 is DFQATT and CDR2 SNEGSKA (reference sequence). V lost 4 bases and J 2 bases, leaving 24 bases between the germline ends. The CDR3 totals 17 residues. The CDR3 spells CSATRKSSGWMAYEQYF. The CDR3, as DNA: TGCAGTGCTACTCGAAAGTCCTCAGGGTGGATGGCCTACGAGCAGTACTTC.

This sequence joins TRBV20-1 and TRBJ1-6; D gene ambiguous. CDR1 and CDR2 from the germline V gene are DFQATT and SNEGSKA (reference sequence). The V and J ends lost 5 bases and 10 bases respectively, with 15 bases between them. This CDR3 is 13 amino acids long. DNA of the CDR3: TGCAGTGCTCCCGGGTCCGGAGGGTCACCCCTCCACTTT. Protein: CSAPGSGGSPLHF.

This clonotype occurred a few times. This sequence joins TRBV5-1 and TRBJ2-2, with D hard to call. The V end lost 5 bases, the J end lost 0 bases, and 14 bases lay between the germline ends. CDR1 SGHRS and CDR2 YFSETQ come from the germline V gene. The CDR3 covers 16 residues. CDR3 nucleotide sequence: TGCGCCAGCAGTCCCTTCCGGGTGACGAACACCGGGGAGCTGTTTTTT. It encodes CASSPFRVTNTGELFF. Together with reference TRBV5-1 and TRBJ2-2, the CDR3 gives the full variable domain: KAGVTQTPRYLIKTRGQQVTLSCSPISGHRSVSWYQQTPGQGLQFLFEYFSETQRNKGNFPGRFSGRQFSNSRSEMNVSTLELGDSALYLCASSPFRVTNTGELFFGEGSRLTVL.

This clonotype was seen ten or more times. CDR3 sequence reads: CASSLAGREGYEQYF. CDR3 DNA: TGTGCCAGCAGCTTGGCCGGTAGGGAGGGCTACGAGCAGTACTTC. The V call is TRBV5-4, the J call TRBJ2-7, with TRBD2 identical over 7 bases. This CDR3 has 15 amino acids. Germline V gene data show CDR1 as SGHNT and CDR2 as YYREEE (reference sequence). J was trimmed by 3 bases and V by 0 bases; bases with no gene match: 6.

This clonotype was observed a handful of times. The chain joins TRBV9 to TRBJ2-1; 7 bases fit TRBD2. V lost 0 bases to trimming and J lost 2 bases; unmatched junction nucleotides: 5. Looked up from germline, CDR1 is SGDLS and CDR2 is YYNGEE. This CDR3 spans 16 amino acids. The CDR3 protein is CASSVGWRETYNEQFF. Here the CDR3 DNA reads TGTGCCAGCAGCGTAGGTTGGCGGGAGACCTACAATGAGCAGTTCTTC.

V and J are TRBV6-1 and TRBJ1-5; D may be TRBD1 (5 bases). The CDR3 runs 17 residues. V was pared by 4 bases and J by 7 bases, with 23 bases between. Looked up from germline, CDR1 is MNHNS and CDR2 is SASEGT. CDR3 residues: CASSALPPGGGNQPQHF. As DNA, the CDR3 is TGTGCCAGCAGTGCTTTACCCCCTGGGGGGGGGAACCAGCCCCAGCATTTT.

The chain employs TRBV20-1 and TRBJ1-5, with a weak D call TRBD1 (5 bases). The CDR3 length is 16 residues. CDR1 and CDR2 from the germline V gene are DFQATT and SNEGSKA (reference sequence). Trimming left V 0 bases short and J 6 bases short, with 18 bases between. This chain's CDR3 is CSARDPRGSPFQPQHF. The CDR3, as DNA: TGCAGTGCTAGAGATCCGCGGGGGAGCCCATTTCAGCCCCAGCATTTT.

This clonotype was detected ten times or more. The chain combines TRBV20-1 with TRBJ2-3; TRBD1 is a possible D gene (7 bases). The CDR3 runs to 18 residues. Per the germline V gene, CDR1 is DFQATT and CDR2 is SNEGSKA (reference sequence). V dropped 1 base and J dropped 4 bases, with 24 bases sitting between them. CDR3 nucleotides: TGCAGTGCTAGAGGGGGCCGACAGGGAGGTCCTAGCCCAGATACGCAGTATTTT. It is translated as CSARGGRQGGPSPDTQYF.

This clonotype was seen only a few times. The genes are TRBV28 and TRBJ2-1; the match to TRBD2 covers 13 bases. Germline lookup yields CDR1 MDHEN and CDR2 SYDVKM. The CDR3 has 16 amino acids. V lost 2 bases, J lost 8 bases, and 6 bases stayed unmatched. The CDR3 reads CASSLPGLAGDDEQFF. The CDR3 region has the DNA TGTGCCAGCAGTTTACCTGGACTAGCGGGAGATGATGAGCAGTTCTTC.

This clonotype was recorded at least ten times. V gene TRBV7-9 combines with J gene TRBJ1-1; unclear D gene. Germline V gene data show CDR1 as SEHNR and CDR2 as FQNEAQ (reference sequence). The CDR3 sequence is 14 residues long. V was trimmed by 4 bases and J by 1 base, leaving 10 bases between them. The CDR3 DNA reads as TGTGCCAGCAGCTGGAGGGCCAAGAACACTGAAGCTTTCTTT. Its protein is CASSWRAKNTEAFF.

This clonotype came up many times. The chain links TRBV27 to TRBJ2-5; D remains ambiguous. Trimming left V 5 bases short and J 7 bases short, with 14 bases between. CDR1 is MNHEY and CDR2 is SMNVEV in the germline V gene (reference sequence). There are 13 residues in the CDR3. The CDR3 here is CASSPPQGRTQYF. The CDR3, as DNA: TGTGCCAGCAGTCCCCCCCAAGGACGGACCCAGTACTTC.

This rearrangement joins TRBV20-1 to TRBJ2-5, with a tentative D call TRBD2 (5 bases). Trimming removed 0 bases at V and 5 bases at J, with 10 bases between. In germline, CDR1 is DFQATT, CDR2 SNEGSKA (reference sequence). There are 13 residues in the CDR3. CDR3 residues: CSAREGLTETQYF. The CDR3 coding sequence is TGCAGTGCTAGAGAAGGACTTACTGAGACCCAGTACTTC.

This clonotype was seen a few times. The chain couples TRBV7-6 to TRBJ2-1; TRBD2 matches 9 bases. Germline lookup yields CDR1 SGHVS and CDR2 FNYEAQ. The J segment lost 6 bases and the V segment lost 2 bases, leaving 14 bases of the junction unmatched. The CDR3 consists of 18 residues. In DNA, the CDR3 is TGTGCCAGCAGCTTATCTGTGGTAGCGGGAGAGTCCCTCAATGAGCAGTTCTTC. Residues: CASSLSVVAGESLNEQFF.

This clonotype was picked up a small number of times. J is TRBJ2-1 and V is TRBV24-1; 10 bases agree with TRBD1. CDR3 length: 14 residues. Germline CDR1 is KGHDR and CDR2 is SFDVKD. V lost 4 bases and J lost 9; bases outside the gene matches: 5. The CDR3 reads CATSDWGQGSEQFF. The CDR3 DNA reads TGTGCCACCAGTGACTGGGGACAGGGGAGTGAGCAGTTCTTC.